This T cell receptor beta chain was recovered during a study of blood T cells in healthy people across ages. Sample-barcoded 5' priming and a J-beta primer mix drove a second PCR of 7 to 11 cycles. TCRdb reprocessed the 5' RACE reads via MiXCR and lists one record per CDR3 protein. The profile shows roughly 680,000 distinct CDR3 sequences, about 50% of them singletons. Germline V gene sequence: CDR1 SGHTA, CDR2 FQGNSA. Germline trimming cut 4 bases from V and 5 bases from J; bases unmatched to any gene: 5. The CDR3 length is 13 residues. The TCR was taken from a woman at least 80 years old in good health. Material: blood. The V call is TRBV7-2, the J call TRBJ2-7, with 7 bases that match TRBD2. CDR3 in DNA: TGTGCCAGCAGCTGGGGGGGGGAGAACGAGCAGTACTTC. Translating gives CASSWGGENEQYF. Looking up the rest from reference TRBV7-2 and TRBJ2-7 gives the full variable domain: GAGVSQSPSNKVTEKGKDVELRCDPISGHTALYWYRQSLGQGLEFLIYFQGNSAPDKSGLPSDRFSAERTGGSVSTLTIQRTQQEDSAVYLCASSWGGENEQYFGPGTRLTVT.